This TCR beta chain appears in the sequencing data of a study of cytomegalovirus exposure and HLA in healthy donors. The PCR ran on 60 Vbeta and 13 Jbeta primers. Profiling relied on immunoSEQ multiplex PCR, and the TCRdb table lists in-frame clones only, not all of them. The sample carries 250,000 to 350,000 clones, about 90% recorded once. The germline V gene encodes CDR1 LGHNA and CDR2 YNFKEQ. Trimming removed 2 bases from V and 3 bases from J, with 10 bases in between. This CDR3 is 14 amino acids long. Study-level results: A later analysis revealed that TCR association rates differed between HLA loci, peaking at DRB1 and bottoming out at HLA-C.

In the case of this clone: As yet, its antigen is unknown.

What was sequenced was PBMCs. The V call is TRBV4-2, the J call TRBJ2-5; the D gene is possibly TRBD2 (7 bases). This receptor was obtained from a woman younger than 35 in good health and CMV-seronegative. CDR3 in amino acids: CASSQRGGEETQYF. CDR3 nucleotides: TGTGCCAGCAGCCAAAGGGGGGGGGAAGAGACCCAGTACTTC.